A single sample is the source of the 24 T cell receptor beta chains below, sequenced in a study of long-term antiretroviral therapy in people with HIV (dated by TCRdb to between 2022 and 2023). The immunoSEQ hsTCRB v3.0 assay was used at survey level resolution to sequence the TRB variable region. TCRdb retrieved this table from immuneACCESS and kept in-frame rearrangements only. Not all clones are present; in checked studies, unresolved V genes account for under half, and no reason is known for the remainder. The sample table contains roughly 23,000 clones; only one count was recorded for roughly 84% of them. The ten largest clones add up to approximately 20% of the sample. The material was unsorted PBMCs, obtained 0.1 years before starting antiretroviral therapy. These receptors originate from a man aged 18 to 29 with HIV.

This sequence joins TRBV7-8 and TRBJ1-3, with D perhaps TRBD1 (6 bases). This CDR3 is built from 13 residues. The germline V gene has CDR1 SGHVS and CDR2 FQNEAQ. With 5 bases removed from V and 3 bases from J, the gap between germline ends came to 8 bases. The CDR3 DNA follows: TGTGCCAGCAGCCCAGGGGTTGGAAACACCATATATTTT. This codes for CASSPGVGNTIYF.

By share, this clone counts as medium-sized (0.01 to 0.1%). This sequence joins TRBV28 and TRBJ1-1; 7 bases align to TRBD1. This CDR3 comprises 15 residues. Germline CDR1 reads MDHEN; CDR2 reads SYDVKM. Trimming removed 6 bases from V and 0 bases from J; junction bases left unmatched: 7. CDR3 DNA: TGTGCCAGCAGGAAGCACAGGGGAATGAACACTGAAGCTTTCTTT. Translation: CASRKHRGMNTEAFF.

The V gene is TRBV30, the J gene TRBJ1-2, with D possibly being TRBD1 (6 bases). The CDR3 totals 13 residues. Germline assignment: CDR1 GTSNPN and CDR2 SVGIG (reference sequence). V lost 3 bases and J lost 6, with 14 bases in between. The CDR3 sequence: CAWRDTGLDGYTF. The CDR3 nucleotides read TGTGCCTGGAGGGACACAGGGTTGGATGGCTACACCTTC.

This clone was picked up a small number of times. The chain uses TRBV4-1 and TRBJ2-2, with a tentative D call TRBD1 (5 bases). Per germline, CDR1 MGHRA and CDR2 YSYEKL. The CDR3 has 16 residues. V dropped 0 bases and J dropped 0 bases, with 8 bases sitting between them. The CDR3 DNA sequence: TGCGCCAGCAGCCAAGATCCAGGGACGAACACCGGGGAGCTGTTTTTT. Amino acids: CASSQDPGTNTGELFF.

The chain couples TRBV9 to TRBJ1-1, with TRBD1 matching over 10 bases. This CDR3 has 15 residues. After removal of 1 base from V and 3 bases from J, the junction contained 3 bases not matched to a gene. The germline CDR1 and CDR2 sequences are SGDLS and YYNGEE. The CDR3, as DNA: TGTGCCAGCAGCGTAAGTGGACAGGGGGACACTGAAGCTTTCTTT. Translating gives CASSVSGQGDTEAFF.

This clone ranks as medium-sized. J is TRBJ2-1 and V is TRBV5-1; unclear D gene. This CDR3 is 12 amino acids long. V was cut by 0 bases and J by 6 bases, with 4 bases left in between. Germline V lookup: CDR1 SGHRS, CDR2 YFSETQ. The CDR3 DNA follows: TGCGCCAGCAGCTTGGGCCTCAATGAGCAGTTCTTC. Its translation: CASSLGLNEQFF. Filled out from reference TRBV5-1 and TRBJ2-1, the complete variable domain reads KAGVTQTPRYLIKTRGQQVTLSCSPISGHRSVSWYQQTPGQGLQFLFEYFSETQRNKGNFPGRFSGRQFSNSRSEMNVSTLELGDSALYLCASSLGLNEQFFGPGTRLTVL.

V and J are TRBV18 and TRBJ2-1, with unresolved D. Trimming removed 3 bases from V and 8 bases from J, with 20 bases in between. Per the germline V gene, CDR1 is KGHSH and CDR2 is LQKENI. The CDR3 has 16 amino acids. The CDR3 DNA is TGTGCCAGCTCACCCCTACCCCCCTCGATGTATGATGAGCAGTTCTTC. Its translation: CASSPLPPSMYDEQFF.

This clone was seen only a few times. V is TRBV4-1 and J is TRBJ2-7; D is unresolved. This CDR3 spans 13 amino acids. Trimming pared 4 bases from V and 5 bases from J, leaving 12 bases between. Germline CDR1 is MGHRA and CDR2 is YSYEKL. CDR3 residues: CASSLQQGNEQYF. The CDR3 bases are TGCGCCAGCAGCCTCCAACAAGGAAACGAGCAGTACTTC.

The chain joins TRBV2 to TRBJ1-5; tentative D call: TRBD1 (6 bases). V was shortened by 3 bases and J by 5 bases, with 11 bases between the two germline ends. This CDR3 has 14 amino acids. Germline CDR1 SNHLY, CDR2 FYNNEI. CDR3 protein: CASSDLGAYQPQHF. The CDR3 DNA follows: TGTGCCAGCAGTGACCTGGGGGCTTATCAGCCCCAGCATTTT.

This chain uses TRBV19 with TRBJ1-5, with D hard to call. The CDR3 extends over 15 amino acids. Germline values: CDR1 LNHDA, CDR2 SQIVND (reference sequence). Trimming cost V 1 base and J 2 bases, with 9 bases left between them. As DNA, the CDR3 is TGTGCCAGTAGTATAGGCAGGTACGGCAATCAGCCCCAGCATTTT. Its translation is CASSIGRYGNQPQHF.

The V gene is TRBV19, the J gene TRBJ2-1; 11 nucleotides align to TRBD2. There are 14 residues in the CDR3. Germline assignment: CDR1 LNHDA and CDR2 SQIVND (reference sequence). V lost 6 bases and J lost 9; bases outside the gene matches: 7. CDR3 in DNA: TGTGCCAGTAGGGTTAGCGGGGGGGCCCCTGAGCAGTTCTTC. Amino acids: CASRVSGGAPEQFF. Full variable domain (outside the CDR3, taken from reference TRBV19 and TRBJ2-1): DGGITQSPKYLFRKEGQNVTLSCEQNLNHDAMYWYRQDPGQGLRLIYYSQIVNDFQKGDIAEGYSVSREKKESFPLTVTSAQKNPTAFYLCASRVSGGAPEQFFGPGTRLTVL.

Remarks on this clone: At one boundary the junction diverges from the germline segment, which might be a read error. The V and J genes are TRBV7-7 and TRBJ2-5, with 9 nucleotides matching TRBD1. Looked up from germline, CDR1 is SSHAT and CDR2 is FNYEAQ (reference sequence). CDR3 length equals 15 residues. CDR3 in amino acids: CASSTGTGPLETQYF. For the CDR3, the DNA is TGTGCTAGCAGCACCGGGACAGGGCCCTTGGAGACCCAGTACTTC.

The chain has TRBV7-9 and TRBJ2-5; no firm D call. This CDR3 is built from 12 residues. The V and J ends lost 8 bases and 4 bases respectively, with 11 bases between them. Germline V lookup: CDR1 SEHNR, CDR2 FQNEAQ (reference sequence). The CDR3 region has the DNA TGTGCCAGCTCGGACGTCCCAGAGACCCAGTACTTC. Amino acids: CASSDVPETQYF. Combining the CDR3 with reference TRBV7-9 and TRBJ2-5 gives the whole variable domain DTGVSQNPRHKITKRGQNVTFRCDPISEHNRLYWYRQTLGQGPEFLTYFQNEAQLEKSRLLSDRFSAERPKGSFSTLEIQRTEQGDSAMYLCASSDVPETQYFGPGTRLLVL.

V is TRBV7-9 and J is TRBJ1-2; no definite D call. The length of the CDR3 is 11 residues. Germline-derived CDR1 and CDR2 are SEHNR and FQNEAQ (reference sequence). The germline V and J ends were trimmed by 2 bases and 10 bases, with 8 bases remaining between them. The CDR3 coding sequence is TGTGCCAGCAGCTTAAGCACGCTCTACACCTTC. It is translated as CASSLSTLYTF. The whole variable domain, remainder taken from reference TRBV7-9 and TRBJ1-2, is DTGVSQNPRHKITKRGQNVTFRCDPISEHNRLYWYRQTLGQGPEFLTYFQNEAQLEKSRLLSDRFSAERPKGSFSTLEIQRTEQGDSAMYLCASSLSTLYTFGSGTRLTVV.

This clone was recorded only once. The chain links TRBV2 to TRBJ2-1, with 8 nucleotides matching TRBD2. The length of the CDR3 is 13 residues. V shed 8 bases and J 3 bases; nucleotides not matched to a gene: 3. Per the germline V gene, CDR1 is SNHLY and CDR2 is FYNNEI. CDR3 coding DNA: TGTGCCAGCGTGGGACTAGACTACAATGAGCAGTTCTTC. Its protein product is CASVGLDYNEQFF.

The CDR3 DNA reads TGTGCCAGCAGTGAAGGGGATGGGACAGATACGCAGTATTTT. It yields the protein CASSEGDGTDTQYF. V gene TRBV6-4 combines with J gene TRBJ2-3, with D tentatively TRBD1 (5 bases). The V end was cut by 3 bases, the J end by 3 bases, with 10 bases between. Germline CDR1 MRHNA, CDR2 SNTAGT. The CDR3 loop spans 14 amino acids.

This clone was seen just once. This chain joins TRBV7-2 and TRBJ1-2; 12 positions match TRBD1. The CDR3 spans 17 residues. Unmatched junction bases numbered 12, after V lost 2 bases and J lost 8 bases. Germline V lookup: CDR1 SGHTA, CDR2 FQGNSA. The CDR3 DNA reads as TGTGCCAGCAGCTTATTTGGGACAGGGGGCCAGGGGGAAGGCTACACCTTC. Amino acids: CASSLFGTGGQGEGYTF.

The rearrangement uses TRBV2 and TRBJ1-3, with D possibly TRBD1 on 5 matching bases. Germline CDR1 and CDR2: SNHLY and FYNNEI. Trimming cost V 4 bases and J 0 bases, with 13 bases left between them. This CDR3 is built from 16 residues. The CDR3 DNA reads TGTGCCAGCAGTGGCCAGGGTACTAACTCTGGAAACACCATATATTTT. Translation gives CASSGQGTNSGNTIYF.

The count of this clone is one. Other nucleotide sequences from this sample produce the same CDR3. This rearrangement joins TRBV27 to TRBJ2-1, with TRBD2 matching over 15 bases. The CDR3 runs to 16 residues. The V gene's germline CDR1 is MNHEY and CDR2 SMNVEV (reference sequence). The V and J ends lost 0 bases and 8 bases, in that order; junction bases with no gene match: 2. In nucleotides, the CDR3 is TGTGCCAGCAGTTTATCGGGACTAGCGGGAGGTGATGAGCAGTTCTTC. This encodes CASSLSGLAGGDEQFF.

J is TRBJ1-1 and V is TRBV4-2; 10 bases line up with TRBD1. The trim removed 0 bases at V and 4 bases at J, leaving 5 bases unmatched. CDR3 size: 16 residues. Germline CDR1 and CDR2: LGHNA and YNFKEQ. The CDR3 DNA sequence: TGTGCCAGCAGCCAAGATCCCGGACAGGGGGGCACTGAAGCTTTCTTT. The encoded protein is CASSQDPGQGGTEAFF.

This clone has a handful of counts. The V and J genes are TRBV10-3 and TRBJ1-3; D not certain. Trimming removed 6 bases at V and 0 bases at J, with 6 bases between. The length of the CDR3 is 13 residues. Germline V gives CDR1 ENHRY, CDR2 SYGVKD. The CDR3 DNA is TGTGCCATCAGAGCCAGCTCTGGAAACACCATATATTTT. This sequence encodes CAIRASSGNTIYF.

V gene TRBV6-4 combines with J gene TRBJ2-1; a possible D gene is TRBD2 (6 bases). V gave up 2 bases and J gave up 6 bases, with 14 bases separating them. The germline gives CDR1 MRHNA, CDR2 SNTAGT. CDR3 size: 15 residues. The CDR3 protein is CASSDGGSDANEQFF. The CDR3 DNA follows: TGTGCCAGCAGTGACGGGGGGTCCGACGCCAATGAGCAGTTCTTC.

The chain uses TRBV6-6 and TRBJ2-1, with D perhaps matching TRBD1 (6 bases). The V end lost 9 bases, the J end lost 4 bases, and 13 bases lay between the germline ends. CDR1 is MNHNY, CDR2 SVGAGI, per germline (reference sequence). This CDR3 has 13 amino acids. The CDR3 DNA sequence: TGTGCCAGTCGGACAGATCTATACAATGAGCAGTTCTTC. It specifies CASRTDLYNEQFF.

The chain has TRBV14 and TRBJ1-1, with 7 positions matching TRBD1. Germline values: CDR1 SGHDN, CDR2 FVKESK. This CDR3 spans 13 amino acids. The trim removed 2 bases at V and 10 bases at J, leaving 7 bases unmatched. The CDR3 reads CASSQQDRVTAFF. CDR3 nucleotide sequence: TGTGCCAGCAGCCAACAAGACAGGGTGACAGCTTTCTTT.